This TCR beta chain was identified in a study of blood T cell repertoires in COVID-19. Original analysis: The authors estimated nucleated cell counts from reference gene primer amplification. The protocol was immunoSEQ multiplex PCR, while the TCRdb copy is restricted to in-frame clones and leaves out a portion. V, J and clone size derive from that table, while D and trimming were established from the DNA sequence. Of 250,000 to 350,000 clones listed, around 87% are singletons. This clone has just a few counts. Recruitment covered some 25 US areas and drew participants whose ages spanned about 18 to 90 years. This CDR3 is 16 amino acids long. Trimming cost V 6 bases and J 7 bases; bases outside gene matches: 13. Germline V CDR1 and CDR2: LNHDA, SQIVND (reference sequence).

Sequencing was done on a sample of PBMCs or T cells enriched from blood (not recorded which). This chain uses TRBV19 with TRBJ2-1; 9 bases match TRBD2. This clonotype originated in a woman aged 18-30 years with acute COVID-19. CDR3 sequence: CASRRTVGAGGNEQFF. The CDR3 DNA follows: TGTGCCAGTAGGAGAACTGTAGGAGCGGGAGGTAATGAGCAGTTCTTC.